The clone carrying this T cell receptor beta chain was picked up one time. The CDR3 has 13 amino acids. Germline values: CDR1 SEHNR, CDR2 FQNEAQ (reference sequence). Trimming took off 5 bases at V and 9 bases at J, with 14 bases between the two ends. Authors' analysis steps: Cell counts per sample came from amplifying reference gene primers. Profiled with immunoSEQ multiplex PCR; TCRdb holds only in-frame clones, not every one. That table furnishes V, J and clone size, whereas the DNA furnished D and trimming. The data contain approximately 180,000 clones, 70% to 90% of them seen just once; the ten biggest clones take up over 2.5%. These data originate in a study of blood T cell repertoires in COVID-19. Background on the study: Acute-phase and convalescent COVID-19 samples originated in the United States, Italy and Spain. T cells, B-cell-depleted T cells, or PBMCs supplied cDNA or gDNA.

This receptor was taken from a man aged 55 to 70 with acute or convalescent COVID-19. The V and J genes are TRBV7-9 and TRBJ2-1; D is possibly TRBD1 (7 bases). The source material was peripheral blood. The CDR3 region has the DNA TGTGCCAGCAGCCCCGGGGGACAGCTTGAGCAGTTCTTC. The encoded protein is CASSPGGQLEQFF.